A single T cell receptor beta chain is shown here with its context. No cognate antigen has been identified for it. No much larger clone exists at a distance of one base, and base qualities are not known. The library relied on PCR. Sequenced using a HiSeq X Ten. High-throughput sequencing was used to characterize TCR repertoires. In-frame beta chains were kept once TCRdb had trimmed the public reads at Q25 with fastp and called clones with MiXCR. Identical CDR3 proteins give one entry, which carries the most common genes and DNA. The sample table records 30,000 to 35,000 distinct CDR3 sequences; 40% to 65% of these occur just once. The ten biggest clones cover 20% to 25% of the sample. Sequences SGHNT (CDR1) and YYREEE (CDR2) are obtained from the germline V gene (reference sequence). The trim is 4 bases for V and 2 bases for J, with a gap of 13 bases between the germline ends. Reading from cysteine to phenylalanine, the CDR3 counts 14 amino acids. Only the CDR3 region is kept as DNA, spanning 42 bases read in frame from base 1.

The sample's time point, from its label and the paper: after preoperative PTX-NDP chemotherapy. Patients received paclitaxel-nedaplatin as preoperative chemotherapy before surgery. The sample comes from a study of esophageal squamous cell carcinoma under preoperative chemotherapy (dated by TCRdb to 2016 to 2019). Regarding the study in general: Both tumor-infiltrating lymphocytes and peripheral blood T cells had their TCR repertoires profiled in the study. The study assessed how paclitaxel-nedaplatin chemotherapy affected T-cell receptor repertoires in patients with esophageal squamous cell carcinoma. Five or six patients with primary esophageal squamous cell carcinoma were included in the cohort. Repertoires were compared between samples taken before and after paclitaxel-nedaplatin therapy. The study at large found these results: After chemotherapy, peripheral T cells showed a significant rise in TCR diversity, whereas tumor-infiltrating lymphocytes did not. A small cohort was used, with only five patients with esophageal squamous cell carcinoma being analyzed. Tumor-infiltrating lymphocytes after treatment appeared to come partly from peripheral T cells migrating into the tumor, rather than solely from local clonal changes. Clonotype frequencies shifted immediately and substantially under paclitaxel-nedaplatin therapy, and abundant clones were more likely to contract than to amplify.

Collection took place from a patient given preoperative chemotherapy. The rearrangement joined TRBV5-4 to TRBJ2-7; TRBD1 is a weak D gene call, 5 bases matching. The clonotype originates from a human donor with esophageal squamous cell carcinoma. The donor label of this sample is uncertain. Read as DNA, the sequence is TGTGCCAGCAGCCCGCAGGGCACTCCCTACGAGCAGTACTTC. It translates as CASSPQGTPYEQYF. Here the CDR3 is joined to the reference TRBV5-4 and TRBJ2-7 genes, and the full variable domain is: ETGVTQSPTHLIKTRGQQVTLRCSSQSGHNTVSWYQQALGQGPQFIFQYYREEENGRGNFPPRFSGLQFPNYSSELNVNALELDDSALYLCASSPQGTPYEQYFGPGTRLTVT.